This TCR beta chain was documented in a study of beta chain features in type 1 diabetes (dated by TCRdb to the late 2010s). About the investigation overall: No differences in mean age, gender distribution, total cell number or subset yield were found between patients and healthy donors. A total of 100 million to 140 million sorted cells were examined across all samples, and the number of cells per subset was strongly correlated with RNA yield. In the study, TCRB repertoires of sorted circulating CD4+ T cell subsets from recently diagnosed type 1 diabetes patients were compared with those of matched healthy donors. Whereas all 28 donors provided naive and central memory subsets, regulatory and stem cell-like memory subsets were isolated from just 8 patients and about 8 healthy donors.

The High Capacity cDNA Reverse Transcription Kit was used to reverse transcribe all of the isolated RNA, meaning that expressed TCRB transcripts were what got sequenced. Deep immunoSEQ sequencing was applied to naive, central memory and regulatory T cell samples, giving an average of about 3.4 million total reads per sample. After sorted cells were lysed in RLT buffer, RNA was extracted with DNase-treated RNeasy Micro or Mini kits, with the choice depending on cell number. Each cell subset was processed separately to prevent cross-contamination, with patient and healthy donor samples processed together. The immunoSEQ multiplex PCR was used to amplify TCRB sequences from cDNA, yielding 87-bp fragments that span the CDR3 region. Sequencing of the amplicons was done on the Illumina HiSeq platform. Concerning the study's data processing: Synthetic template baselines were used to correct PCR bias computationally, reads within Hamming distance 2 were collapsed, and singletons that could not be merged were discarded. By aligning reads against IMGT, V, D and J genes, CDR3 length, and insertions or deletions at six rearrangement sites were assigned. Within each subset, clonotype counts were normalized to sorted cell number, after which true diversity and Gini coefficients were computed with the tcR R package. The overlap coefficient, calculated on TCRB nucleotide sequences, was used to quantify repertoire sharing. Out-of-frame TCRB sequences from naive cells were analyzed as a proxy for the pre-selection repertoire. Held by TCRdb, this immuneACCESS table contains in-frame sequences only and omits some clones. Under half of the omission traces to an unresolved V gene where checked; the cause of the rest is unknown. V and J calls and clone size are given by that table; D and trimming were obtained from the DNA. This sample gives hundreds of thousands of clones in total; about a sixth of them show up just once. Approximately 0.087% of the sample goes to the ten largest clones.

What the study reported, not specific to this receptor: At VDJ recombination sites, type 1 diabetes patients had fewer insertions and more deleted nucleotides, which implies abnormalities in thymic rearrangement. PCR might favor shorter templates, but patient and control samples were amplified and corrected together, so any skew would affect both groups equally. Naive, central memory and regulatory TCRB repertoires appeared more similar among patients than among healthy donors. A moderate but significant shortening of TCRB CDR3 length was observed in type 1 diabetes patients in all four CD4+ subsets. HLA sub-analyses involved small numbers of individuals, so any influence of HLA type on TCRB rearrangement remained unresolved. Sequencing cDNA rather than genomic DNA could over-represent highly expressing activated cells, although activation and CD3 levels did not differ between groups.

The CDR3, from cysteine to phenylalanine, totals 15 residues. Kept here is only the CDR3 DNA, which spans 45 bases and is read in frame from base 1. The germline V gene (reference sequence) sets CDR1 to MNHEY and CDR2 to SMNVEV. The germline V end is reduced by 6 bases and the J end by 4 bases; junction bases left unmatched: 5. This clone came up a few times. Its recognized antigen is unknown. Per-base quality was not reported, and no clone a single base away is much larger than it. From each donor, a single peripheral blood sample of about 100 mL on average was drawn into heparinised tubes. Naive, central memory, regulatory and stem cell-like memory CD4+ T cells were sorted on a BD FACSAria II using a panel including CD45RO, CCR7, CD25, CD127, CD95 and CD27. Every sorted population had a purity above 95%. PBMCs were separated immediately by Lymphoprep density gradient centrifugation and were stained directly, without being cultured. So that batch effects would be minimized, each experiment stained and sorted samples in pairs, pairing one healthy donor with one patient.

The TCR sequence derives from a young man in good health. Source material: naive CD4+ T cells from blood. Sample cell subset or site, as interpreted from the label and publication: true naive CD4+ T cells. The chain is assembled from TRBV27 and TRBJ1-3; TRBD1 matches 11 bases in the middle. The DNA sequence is TGTGCCAGCAGCGGACAGGGGGCCGGAGGAAACACCATATATTTT. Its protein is CASSGQGAGGNTIYF.